Listed here is a single T cell receptor beta chain. This record belongs to a study of blood T cell repertoires in COVID-19. Clones were sequenced by immunoSEQ multiplex PCR, and TCRdb holds only the in-frame ones, with some missing. The table records approximately 130,000 clones, 82% of them present only once. J was trimmed by 8 bases and V by 9 bases; bases with no gene match: 4. This CDR3 contains 11 residues. The germline V gene has CDR1 SNHLY and CDR2 FYNNEI. The rearrangement joins TRBV2 to TRBJ2-4; 7 bases match TRBD1. Material: peripheral blood. The TCR originated in a human donor in a cohort sampled during active COVID-19. The CDR3 here is CASRGQDIQYF. CDR3 in DNA: TGTGCCAGTAGGGGGCAGGACATTCAGTACTTC. Complete variable domain (other parts from reference TRBV2 and TRBJ2-4): EPEVTQTPSHQVTQMGQEVILRCVPISNHLYFYWYRQILGQKVEFLVSFYNNEISEKSEIFDDQFSVERPDGSNFTLKIRSTKLEDSAMYFCASRGQDIQYFGAGTRLSVL.